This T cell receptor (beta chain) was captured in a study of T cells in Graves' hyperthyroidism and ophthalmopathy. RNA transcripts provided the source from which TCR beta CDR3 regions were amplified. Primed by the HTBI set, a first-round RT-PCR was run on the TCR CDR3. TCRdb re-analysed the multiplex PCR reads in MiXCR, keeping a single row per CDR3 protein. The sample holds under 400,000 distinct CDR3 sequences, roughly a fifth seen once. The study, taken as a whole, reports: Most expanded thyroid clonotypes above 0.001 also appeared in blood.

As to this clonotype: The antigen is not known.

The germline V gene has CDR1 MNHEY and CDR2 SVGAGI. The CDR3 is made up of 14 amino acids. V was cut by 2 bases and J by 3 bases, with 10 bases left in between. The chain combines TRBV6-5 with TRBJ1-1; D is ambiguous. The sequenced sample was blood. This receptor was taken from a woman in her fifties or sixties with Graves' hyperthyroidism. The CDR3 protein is CASSYNGRHTEAFF. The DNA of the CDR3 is TGTGCCAGCAGTTACAATGGGAGGCACACTGAAGCTTTCTTT.